The clone carrying this T cell receptor (beta chain) was seen ten or more times. Its antigen is as yet unknown. This sample is part of a study of shared clonotypes between healthy human individuals. Study details: Each donor had three CD4 naive, three CD4 memory, two CD8 naive and one CD8 memory plate.

Notes on the study in general: Non-shared clonotypes displayed generation probabilities falling below those of clonotypes present in all four donors. It was the few donors that limited the genetic and exposure-history diversity represented.

The assay was immunoSEQ multiplex PCR, and TCRdb's table has in-frame clones only and misses some. The sample holds roughly 330,000 clones, approximately 79% seen once. Sequenced: memory CD4+ T cells sorted from blood. As for subset: CD45RA-negative fraction. The TCR originated in a man younger than 45 in good health.

CDR3 amino acids: CASSVTDRPNIQYF. The CDR3 DNA follows: TGTGCCAGCAGCGTAACAGACAGGCCAAACATTCAGTACTTC. V and J are TRBV7-9 and TRBJ2-4, with a possible D match to TRBD1 (6 bases). Trimming removed 5 bases at V and 6 bases at J, with 14 bases between. Germline V gene data show CDR1 as SEHNR and CDR2 as FQNEAQ (reference sequence). The CDR3 covers 14 residues.